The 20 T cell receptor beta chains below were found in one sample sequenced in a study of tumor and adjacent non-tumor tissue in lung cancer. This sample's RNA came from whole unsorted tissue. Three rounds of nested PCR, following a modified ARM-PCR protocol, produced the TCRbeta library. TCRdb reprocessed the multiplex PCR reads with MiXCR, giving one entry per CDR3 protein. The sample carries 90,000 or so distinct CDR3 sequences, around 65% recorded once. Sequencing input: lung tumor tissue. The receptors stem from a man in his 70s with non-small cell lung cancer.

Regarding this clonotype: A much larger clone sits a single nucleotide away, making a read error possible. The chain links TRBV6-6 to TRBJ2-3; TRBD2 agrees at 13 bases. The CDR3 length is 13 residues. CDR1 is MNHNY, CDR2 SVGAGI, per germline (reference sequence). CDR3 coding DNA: TGTACCGGGACTAGCGGGAACACAGATACGCAGTATTTT. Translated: CTGTSGNTDTQYF.

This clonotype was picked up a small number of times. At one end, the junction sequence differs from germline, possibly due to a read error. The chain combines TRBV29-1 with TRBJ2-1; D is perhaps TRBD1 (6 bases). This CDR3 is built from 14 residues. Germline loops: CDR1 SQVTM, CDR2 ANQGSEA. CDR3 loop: CNVEPGHSNNEQFF. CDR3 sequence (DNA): TGCAACGTTGAACCGGGACACTCCAACAATGAGCAGTTCTTC.

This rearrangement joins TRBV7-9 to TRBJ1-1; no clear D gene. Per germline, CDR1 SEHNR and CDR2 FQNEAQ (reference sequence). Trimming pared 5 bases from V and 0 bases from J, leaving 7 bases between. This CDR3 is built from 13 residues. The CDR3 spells CASSTMMNTEAFF. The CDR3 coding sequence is TGTGCCAGCAGCACAATGATGAACACTGAAGCTTTCTTT.

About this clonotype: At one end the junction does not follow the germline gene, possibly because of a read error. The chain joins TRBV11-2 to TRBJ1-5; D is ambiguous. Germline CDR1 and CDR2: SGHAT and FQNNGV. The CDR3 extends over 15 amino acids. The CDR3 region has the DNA TGTGCCAGCAGCTCAATGGACGGGAACAATCAGCCCCAGCTTTTT. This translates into CASSSMDGNNQPQLF.

Here the CDR3 DNA reads TGTGCCAGCAGCTCCCATCGAGACGTCAGTGGGCTGTACACGGATACGCAGTATTTT. Protein: CASSSHRDVSGLYTDTQYF. The V and J genes are TRBV11-2 and TRBJ2-3; D gene uncertain. The V end was cut by 4 bases, the J end by 6 bases, with 29 bases between. This CDR3 is built from 19 residues. Per the germline V gene, CDR1 is SGHAT and CDR2 is FQNNGV.

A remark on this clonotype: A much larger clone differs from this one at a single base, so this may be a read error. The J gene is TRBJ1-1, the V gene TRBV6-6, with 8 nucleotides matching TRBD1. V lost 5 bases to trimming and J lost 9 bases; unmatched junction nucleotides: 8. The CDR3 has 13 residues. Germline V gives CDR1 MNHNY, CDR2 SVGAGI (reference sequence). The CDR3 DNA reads TGTGCCAGCAGTGTTGAACAGGGGGGAAAAGCTTTCTTT. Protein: CASSVEQGGKAFF.

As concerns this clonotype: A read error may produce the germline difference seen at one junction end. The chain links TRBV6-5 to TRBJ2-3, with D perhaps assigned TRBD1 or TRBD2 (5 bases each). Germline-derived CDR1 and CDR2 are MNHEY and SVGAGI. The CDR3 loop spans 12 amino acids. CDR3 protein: CAISYSGLAQYF. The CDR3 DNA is TGTGCCATCAGTTACTCGGGGCTAGCGCAGTATTTT.

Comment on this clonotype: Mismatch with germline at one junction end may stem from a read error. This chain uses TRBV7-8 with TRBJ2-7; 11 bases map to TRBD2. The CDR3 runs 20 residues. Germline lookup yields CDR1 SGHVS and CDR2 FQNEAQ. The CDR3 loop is CAISLSPWLAGGSPHYEQYF. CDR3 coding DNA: TGTGCCATAAGCTTAAGCCCATGGCTAGCGGGGGGCTCCCCCCACTACGAGCAGTATTTC.

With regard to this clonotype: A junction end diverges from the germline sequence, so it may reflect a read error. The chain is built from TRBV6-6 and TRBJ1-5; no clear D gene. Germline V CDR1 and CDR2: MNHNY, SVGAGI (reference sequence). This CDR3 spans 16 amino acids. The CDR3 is CASRYYTDYINQPQHF. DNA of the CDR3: TGTGCCAGCAGATACTACACGGACTATATCAATCAGCCTCAGCATTTT.

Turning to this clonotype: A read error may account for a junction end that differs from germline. The CDR3 is CASSRPGEEAQYF. CDR3 coding DNA: TGCGCCAGCAGCCGGCCCGGGGAAGAGGCCCAGTACTTC. This chain links TRBV5-1 with TRBJ2-5; D perhaps matches TRBD2 (5 bases). The CDR3 is 13 amino acids. From germline, CDR1 is SGHRS and CDR2 YFSETQ.

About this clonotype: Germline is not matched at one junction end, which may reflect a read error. Here the CDR3 reads CASSLEVTSGVETQYF. In DNA, the CDR3 is TGTGCCAGTAGCTTAGAGGTGACATCAGGGGTCGAGACCCAGTACTTC. The chain has TRBV11-1 and TRBJ2-5, with D maybe TRBD1 (6 bases). Germline loops: CDR1 SGHAT, CDR2 FQDESV (reference sequence). This CDR3 has 16 residues.

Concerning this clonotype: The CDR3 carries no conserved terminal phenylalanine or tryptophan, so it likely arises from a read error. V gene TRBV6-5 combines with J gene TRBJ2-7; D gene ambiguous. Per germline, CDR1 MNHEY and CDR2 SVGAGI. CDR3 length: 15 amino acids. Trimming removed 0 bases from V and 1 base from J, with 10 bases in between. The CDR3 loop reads CASSYSGAASYEQYS. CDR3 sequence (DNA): TGTGCCAGCAGTTACTCTGGCGCGGCATCCTACGAGCAGTACTCC.

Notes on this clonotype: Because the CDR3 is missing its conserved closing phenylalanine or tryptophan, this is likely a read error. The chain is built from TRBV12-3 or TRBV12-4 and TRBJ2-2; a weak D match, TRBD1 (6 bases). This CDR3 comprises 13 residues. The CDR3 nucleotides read TGTGCCAGCGGGACATTGAACACCGGGGAACTGTTTCTT. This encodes CASGTLNTGELFL.

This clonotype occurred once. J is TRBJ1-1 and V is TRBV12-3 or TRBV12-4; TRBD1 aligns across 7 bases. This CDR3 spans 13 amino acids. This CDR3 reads CVSSRGTVTEAFF. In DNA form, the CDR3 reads TGTGTCAGTAGCAGGGGGACAGTCACTGAAGCTTTCTTT.

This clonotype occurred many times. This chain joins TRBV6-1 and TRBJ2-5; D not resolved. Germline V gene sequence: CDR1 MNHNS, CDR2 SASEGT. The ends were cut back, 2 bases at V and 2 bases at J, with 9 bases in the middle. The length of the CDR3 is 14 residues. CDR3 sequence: CASSESGLQETQYF. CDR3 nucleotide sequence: TGTGCCAGCAGTGAATCCGGCCTACAAGAGACCCAGTACTTC.

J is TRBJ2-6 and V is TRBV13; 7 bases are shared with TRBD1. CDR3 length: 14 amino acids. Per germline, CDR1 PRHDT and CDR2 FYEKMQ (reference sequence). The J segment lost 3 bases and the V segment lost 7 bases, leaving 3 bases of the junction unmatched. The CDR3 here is CASNDRVGANVLTF. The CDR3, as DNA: TGTGCCAGCAATGACAGGGTTGGGGCCAACGTCCTGACTTTC.

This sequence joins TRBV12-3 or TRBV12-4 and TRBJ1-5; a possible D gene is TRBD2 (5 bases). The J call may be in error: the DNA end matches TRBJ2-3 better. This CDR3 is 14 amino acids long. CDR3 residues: CAGSDRRRNQPQYF. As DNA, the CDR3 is TGTGCAGGCAGCGACCGGAGGAGGAATCAGCCCCAGTATTTT.

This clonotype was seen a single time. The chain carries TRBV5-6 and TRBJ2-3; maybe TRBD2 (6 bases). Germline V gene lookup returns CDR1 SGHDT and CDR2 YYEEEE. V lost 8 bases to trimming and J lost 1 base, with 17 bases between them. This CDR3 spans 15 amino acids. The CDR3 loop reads CASSGSRGGTDTQYF. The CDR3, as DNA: TGTGCCAGTAGCGGAAGCCGCGGGGGCACAGATACGCAGTATTTT.

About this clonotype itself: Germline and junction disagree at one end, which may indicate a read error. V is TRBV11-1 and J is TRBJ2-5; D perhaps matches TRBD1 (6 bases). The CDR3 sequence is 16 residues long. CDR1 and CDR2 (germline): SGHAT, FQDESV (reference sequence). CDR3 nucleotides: TGTGCCAGCAGCTTAGAGGTGGCAGCAGGGGTCGAGATCCAGTACTTC. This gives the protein CASSLEVAAGVEIQYF.

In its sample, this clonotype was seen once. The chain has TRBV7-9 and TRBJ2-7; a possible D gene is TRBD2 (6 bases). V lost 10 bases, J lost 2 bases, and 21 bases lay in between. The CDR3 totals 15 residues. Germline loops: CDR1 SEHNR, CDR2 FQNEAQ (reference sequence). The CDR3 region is CAISPSTGVPYEQYF. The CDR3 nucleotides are TGTGCCATTAGCCCGTCGACGGGGGTCCCCTACGAGCAGTACTTC. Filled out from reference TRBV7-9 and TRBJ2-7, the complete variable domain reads DTGVSQNPRHKITKRGQNVTFRCDPISEHNRLYWYRQTLGQGPEFLTYFQNEAQLEKSRLLSDRFSAERPKGSFSTLEIQRTEQGDSAMYLCAISPSTGVPYEQYFGPGTRLTVT.